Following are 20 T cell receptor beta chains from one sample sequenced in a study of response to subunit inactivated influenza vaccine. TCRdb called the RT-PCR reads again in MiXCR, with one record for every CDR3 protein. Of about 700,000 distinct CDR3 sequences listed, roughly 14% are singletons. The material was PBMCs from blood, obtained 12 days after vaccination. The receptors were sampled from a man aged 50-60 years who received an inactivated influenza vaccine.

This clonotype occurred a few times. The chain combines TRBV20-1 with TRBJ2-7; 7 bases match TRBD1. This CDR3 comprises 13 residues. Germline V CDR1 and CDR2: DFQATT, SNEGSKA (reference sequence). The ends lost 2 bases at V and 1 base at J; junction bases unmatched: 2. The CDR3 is CSARQGVSYEQYF. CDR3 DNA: TGCAGTGCTAGACAGGGGGTGTCCTACGAGCAGTACTTC.

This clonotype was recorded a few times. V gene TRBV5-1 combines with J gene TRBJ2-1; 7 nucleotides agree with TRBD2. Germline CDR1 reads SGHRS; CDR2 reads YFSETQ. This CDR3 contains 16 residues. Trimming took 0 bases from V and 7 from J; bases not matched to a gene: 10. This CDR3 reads CASSLEPGPGGNEQFF. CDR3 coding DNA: TGCGCCAGCAGCTTGGAGCCCGGACCGGGGGGAAATGAGCAGTTCTTC.

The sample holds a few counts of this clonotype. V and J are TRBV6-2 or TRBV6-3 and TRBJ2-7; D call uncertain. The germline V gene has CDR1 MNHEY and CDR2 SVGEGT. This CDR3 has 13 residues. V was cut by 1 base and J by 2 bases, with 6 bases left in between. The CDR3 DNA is TGTGCCAGCAGTTACTGGGGTGCCTACGAGCAGTACTTC. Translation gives CASSYWGAYEQYF.

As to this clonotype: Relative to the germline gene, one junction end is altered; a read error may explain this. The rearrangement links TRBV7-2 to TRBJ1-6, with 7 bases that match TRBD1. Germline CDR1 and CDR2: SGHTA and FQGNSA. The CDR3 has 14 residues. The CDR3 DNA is TGTGCCAACAGCCGGGACAGAAGGAATTCACCCCTCCACTTT. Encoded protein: CANSRDRRNSPLHF. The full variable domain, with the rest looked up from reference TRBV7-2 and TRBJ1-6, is GAGVSQSPSNKVTEKGKDVELRCDPISGHTALYWYRQSLGQGLEFLIYFQGNSAPDKSGLPSDRFSAERTGGSVSTLTIQRTQQEDSAVYLCANSRDRRNSPLHFGNGTRLTVT.

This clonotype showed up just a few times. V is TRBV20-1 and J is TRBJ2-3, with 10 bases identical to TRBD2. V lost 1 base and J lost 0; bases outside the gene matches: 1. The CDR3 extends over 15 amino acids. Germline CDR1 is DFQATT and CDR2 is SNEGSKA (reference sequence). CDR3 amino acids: CSARGTSGSTDTQYF. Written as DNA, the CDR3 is TGCAGTGCTAGAGGGACTAGCGGAAGCACAGATACGCAGTATTTT.

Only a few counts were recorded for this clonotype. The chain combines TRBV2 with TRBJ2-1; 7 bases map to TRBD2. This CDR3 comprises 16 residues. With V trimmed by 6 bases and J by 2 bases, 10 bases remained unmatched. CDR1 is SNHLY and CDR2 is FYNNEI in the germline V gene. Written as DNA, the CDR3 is TGTGCCAGCAGGGTCCTGTCGGGAGGTACCTACAATGAGCAGTTCTTC. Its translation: CASRVLSGGTYNEQFF.

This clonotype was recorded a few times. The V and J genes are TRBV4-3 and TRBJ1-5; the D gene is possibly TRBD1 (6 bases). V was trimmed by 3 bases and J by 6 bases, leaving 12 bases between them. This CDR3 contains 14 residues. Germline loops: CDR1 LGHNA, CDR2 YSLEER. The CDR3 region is CASSQAPGVQPQHF. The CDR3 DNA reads TGCGCCAGCAGCCAGGCCCCAGGGGTTCAGCCCCAGCATTTT.

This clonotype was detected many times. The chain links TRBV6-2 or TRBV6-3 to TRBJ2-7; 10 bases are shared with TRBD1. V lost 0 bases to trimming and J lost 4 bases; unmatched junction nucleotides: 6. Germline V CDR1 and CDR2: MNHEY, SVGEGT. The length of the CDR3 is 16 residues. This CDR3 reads CASSYSLTGGGYEQYF. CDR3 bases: TGTGCCAGCAGTTACTCGTTGACAGGGGGCGGGTACGAGCAGTACTTC.

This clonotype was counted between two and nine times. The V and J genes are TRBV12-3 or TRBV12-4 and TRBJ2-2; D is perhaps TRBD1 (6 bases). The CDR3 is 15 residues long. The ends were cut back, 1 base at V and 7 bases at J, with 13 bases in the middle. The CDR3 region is CASSLGVQGIGELFF. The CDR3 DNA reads TGTGCCAGCAGTTTAGGGGTACAGGGAATCGGGGAGCTGTTTTTT.

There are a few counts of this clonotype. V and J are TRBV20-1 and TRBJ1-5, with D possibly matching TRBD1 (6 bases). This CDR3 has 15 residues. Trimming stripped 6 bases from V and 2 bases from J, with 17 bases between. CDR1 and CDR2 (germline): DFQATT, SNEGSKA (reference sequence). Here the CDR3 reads CSAQRGMEGNQPQHF. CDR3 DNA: TGCAGTGCCCAGAGGGGGATGGAGGGCAATCAGCCCCAGCATTTT.

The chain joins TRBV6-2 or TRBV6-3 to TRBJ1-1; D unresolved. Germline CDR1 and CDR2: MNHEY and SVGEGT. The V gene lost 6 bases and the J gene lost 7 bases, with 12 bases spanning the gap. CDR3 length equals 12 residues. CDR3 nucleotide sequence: TGTGCCAGCAGCTACCCTGGCGGTGAAGCTTTCTTT. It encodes CASSYPGGEAFF.

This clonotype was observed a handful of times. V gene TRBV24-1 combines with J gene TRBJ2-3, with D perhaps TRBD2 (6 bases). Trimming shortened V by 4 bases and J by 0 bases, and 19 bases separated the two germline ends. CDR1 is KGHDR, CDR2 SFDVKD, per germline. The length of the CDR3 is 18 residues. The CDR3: CATSDPKTAGRSTDTQYF. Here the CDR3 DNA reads TGTGCCACCAGTGACCCCAAGACGGCAGGGAGGAGCACAGATACGCAGTATTTT.

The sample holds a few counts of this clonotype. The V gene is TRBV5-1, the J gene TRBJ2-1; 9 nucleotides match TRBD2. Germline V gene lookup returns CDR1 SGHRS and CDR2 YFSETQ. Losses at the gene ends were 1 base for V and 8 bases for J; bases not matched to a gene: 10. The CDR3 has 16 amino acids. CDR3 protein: CASSLIGSGRTDEQFF. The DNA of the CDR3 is TGCGCCAGCAGCTTGATTGGCAGCGGGAGGACCGATGAGCAGTTCTTC.

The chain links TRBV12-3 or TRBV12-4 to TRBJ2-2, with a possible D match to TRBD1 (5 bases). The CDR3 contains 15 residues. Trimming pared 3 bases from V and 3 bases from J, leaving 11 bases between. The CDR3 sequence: CASSLSQGYTGELFF. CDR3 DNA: TGTGCCAGCAGTTTGAGTCAGGGTTACACCGGGGAGCTGTTTTTT.

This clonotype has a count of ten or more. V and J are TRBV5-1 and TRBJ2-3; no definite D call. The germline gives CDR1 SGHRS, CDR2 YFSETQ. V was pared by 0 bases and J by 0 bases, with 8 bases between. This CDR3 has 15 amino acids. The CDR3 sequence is CASSLEGRSTDTQYF. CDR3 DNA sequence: TGCGCCAGCAGCTTGGAAGGACGGAGCACAGATACGCAGTATTTT.

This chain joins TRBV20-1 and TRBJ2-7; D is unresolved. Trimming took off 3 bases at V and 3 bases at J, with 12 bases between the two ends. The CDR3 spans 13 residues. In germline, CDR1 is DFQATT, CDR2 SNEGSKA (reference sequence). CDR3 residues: CSASDPTDYEQYF. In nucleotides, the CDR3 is TGCAGTGCTAGCGACCCAACCGACTACGAGCAGTACTTC.

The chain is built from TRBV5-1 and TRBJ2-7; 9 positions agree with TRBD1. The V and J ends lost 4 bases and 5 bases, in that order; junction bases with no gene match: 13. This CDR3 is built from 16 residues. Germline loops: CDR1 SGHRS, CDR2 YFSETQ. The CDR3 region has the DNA TGCGCCAGCAGCCCTCAACAGGGGGCGGGGAATGACGAGCAGTACTTC. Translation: CASSPQQGAGNDEQYF.

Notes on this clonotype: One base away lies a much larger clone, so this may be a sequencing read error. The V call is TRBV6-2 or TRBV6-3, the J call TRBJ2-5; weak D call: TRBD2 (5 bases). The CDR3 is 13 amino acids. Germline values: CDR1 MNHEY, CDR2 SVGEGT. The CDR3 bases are TGTGCCTGCAGTCCCTCGAGGGAAGAGACCCAGTACTTC. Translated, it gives CACSPSREETQYF.

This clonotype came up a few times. CDR3 loop: CASSQVRTSGYNEQFF. Written as DNA, the CDR3 is TGTGCCAGCAGCCAGGTCAGGACTAGCGGCTACAATGAGCAGTTCTTC. The chain recombines TRBV3-1 with TRBJ2-1, with 10 bases aligning to TRBD2. Germline-derived CDR1 and CDR2 are LGHDT and YNNKEL (reference sequence). This CDR3 has 16 residues. V shed 3 bases, J shed 3 bases, and the junction held 5 bases outside the gene matches.

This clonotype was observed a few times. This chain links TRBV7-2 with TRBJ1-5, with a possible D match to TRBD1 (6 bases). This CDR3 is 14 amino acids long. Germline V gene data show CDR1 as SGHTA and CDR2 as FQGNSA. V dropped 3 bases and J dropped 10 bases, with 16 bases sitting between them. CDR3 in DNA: TGTGCCAGCAGCTTTGCCGAGGGGGGCAGCCCCCAGCATTTT. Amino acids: CASSFAEGGSPQHF.